The source of this TCR beta chain is a study of tumor and adjacent non-tumor tissue in lung cancer (dated by TCRdb to the late 2010s). General notes on the study: Of the cohort, around 12 patients had adenocarcinoma, 2 had squamous cell carcinoma and 1 had small cell lung cancer. Ages among the 15 or so patients ranged from roughly 30 to 85 years, there were roughly 10 men and 5 women, and disease was at TNM stage I to III. A total of roughly 120,000,000 productive TCRbeta reads were generated by sequencing, corresponding to an average of roughly 4.1 million reads per sample. The study compared bulk TCRbeta repertoires from lung tumor tissue and matched distant non-tumor lung tissue of some 14 lung cancer patients. TCRbeta CDR3 sequencing was performed on roughly 32 paired specimens, with one tumor sample and one normal lung sample collected per patient.

Findings and caveats that apply to the study as a whole: Significantly higher TCR diversity (inverse Simpson) was observed in tumor tissue than in normal lung tissue (around 460 vs 160, P = 0.0075, Mann-Whitney U test). Neither the sequencing platform nor unique molecular identifiers are mentioned in the methods. The cohort had only roughly 14 patients, and the authors noted that larger samples and more detailed clinical data are needed. Because peripheral blood was not sequenced, blood TCRbeta repertoires in the lung cancer patients of the study were not examined. Younger patients had significantly higher TCR diversity, and higher tumor TCR diversity was associated with shorter overall and disease-free survival. The top 100 clones made up a significantly larger cumulative share of the repertoire in normal lung than in tumor tissue.

The method behind the library was multiplex PCR. Instrument used: Illumina HiSeq 2500. TCRbeta libraries were constructed through three rounds of nested PCR with primers (Table S4) according to protocols adapted from ARM-PCR. Before sequencing, PCR products of 200-500 bp were cut from the gel and purified using the QIAquick gel extraction kit. Turning to the authors' computational methods: Reads were cleaned with Trimmomatic, merged with FLASH into complete CDR3 sequences, and assigned to V(D)J germline segments with MiTCR. Clonal diversity was calculated as the inverse Simpson's index using VDJtools. In-frame sequences without a premature stop codon were defined as productive reads. TCRdb's own reprocessing of the public reads used fastp at Q25 and MiXCR and kept productive beta chains. Each entry is one CDR3 protein sequence, shown with its most common DNA and genes. Clone size and V and J calls follow TCRdb, not the original study. For this sample the table gives 75,000 to 95,000 distinct CDR3 sequences, of which about 67% were detected only once. Around 17% of the sample goes to the ten largest clones.

RNA was isolated from bulk, unsorted tissue, and RNA quality was assessed with a NanoDrop ND-1000 and an Agilent 2100. All donors had newly diagnosed lung cancer, had not received prior chemotherapy, and were admitted for thoracic surgery in China between August and November 2014. The study excluded patients who had received radiotherapy or chemotherapy before or who had another cancer at the same time. Surgical tissue pieces of roughly 1-2.2 cm3 were preserved in RNAlater solution and were kept at -80 degrees C until use. Comments on this clonotype: The antigen it recognizes is unknown. A read error may account for a junction end that differs from germline.

The source material was lung tumor tissue. The TCR originated in a man in his 60s with non-small cell lung cancer.

The sequence in DNA is TGTGCCACCAGGCGGGACAGCAACTCTGGAAGCACCATATATTTT. This codes for CATRRDSNSGSTIYF. The V gene is TRBV6-1 and the J gene is TRBJ1-3, with 7 bases aligning to TRBD1. Measured from the cysteine to the phenylalanine, the CDR3 is 15 residues long. Just CDR3 DNA is preserved here, 45 bases in frame from base 1. For CDR1 and CDR2, the germline V gene lists MNHNS and SASEGT.